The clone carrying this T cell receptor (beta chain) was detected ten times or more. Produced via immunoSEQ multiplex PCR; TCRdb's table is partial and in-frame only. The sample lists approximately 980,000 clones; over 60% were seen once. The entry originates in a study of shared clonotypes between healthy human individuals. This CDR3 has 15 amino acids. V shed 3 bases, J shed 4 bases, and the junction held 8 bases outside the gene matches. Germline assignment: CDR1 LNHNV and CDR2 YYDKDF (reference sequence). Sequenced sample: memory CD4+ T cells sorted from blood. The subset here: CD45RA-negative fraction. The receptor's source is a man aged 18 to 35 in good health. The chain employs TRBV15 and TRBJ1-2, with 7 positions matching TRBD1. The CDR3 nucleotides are TGTGCCACCAGCAGGGGGAGGGACAGCATCTATGGCTACACCTTC. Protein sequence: CATSRGRDSIYGYTF.